This T cell receptor (beta chain) was identified during a study of blood T cell repertoires in COVID-19. As for the study in general: T cells, B-cell-depleted T cells, or PBMCs provided the cDNA or gDNA that served as material.

The V gene end was trimmed by 8 bases and the J gene end by 0 bases; junction bases not matched to a gene: 5. Per the germline V gene, CDR1 is KGHSH and CDR2 is LQKENI. The length of the CDR3 is 16 residues. As originally analysed: Using reference gene primer amplification, nucleated cell counts were estimated. Some clones are missing from TCRdb's copy, which holds only in-frame ones; the method was immunoSEQ multiplex PCR. V, J and clone size are taken as reported in that table, and D and trimming were inferred from the DNA itself. The sample shows roughly 330,000 clones, about 87% of them seen only once. Assignment of participants to cohorts was predicated upon participant-reported clinical history. Two negative PCRs, clearance, or symptom resolution were required of recovered Cohort 3 donors.

Material for sequencing was PBMCs or T cells enriched from blood (not recorded which). The V call is TRBV18, the J call TRBJ2-6; TRBD1 aligns across 9 bases. The sequence was obtained from a man aged 25-40 years who had recovered from COVID-19. The DNA of the CDR3 is TGTGCCAGCCGGGACAGGGCGGGCTCTGGGGCCAACGTCCTGACTTTC. Protein: CASRDRAGSGANVLTF.